One and the same sample provided the 10 T cell receptor beta chains below, sequenced in a study of T cells expressing NK-cell markers. TCRdb re-called the 5' RACE reads and shows each CDR3 protein once, DNA omitted. The repertoire table contains 450,000 to 600,000 distinct CDR3 sequences. Sequencing input: blood T cells: a sorted CD56 or NKG2C T cell subset, CD4+ or CD8+ T cells, or bulk PBMC T cells (not recorded which). The receptors come from a young man in good health.

The chain employs TRBV5-6 and TRBJ2-7; there is no DNA to check the TCRdb D call of TRBD2. This CDR3 is built from 15 residues. The germline V gene has CDR1 SGHDT and CDR2 YYEEEE. The CDR3 is CASSQPGREAGEQYF.

CDR3 protein: CASSPLDWSGSTDTQYF. The chain carries TRBV12-3 or TRBV12-4 and TRBJ2-3; TCRdb outputs TRBD1, but without DNA this stays unchecked. CDR3 length: 17 amino acids.

The rearrangement uses TRBV7-3 and TRBJ2-2; the D call of TRBD1 rests on TCRdb alone, since no DNA is present to check it. CDR1 and CDR2 (germline): SGHTA, FQGTGA. This CDR3 contains 15 residues. The CDR3 protein is CASSEGTGRTGELFF.

The CDR3 spells CASTREAWELFF. The rearrangement uses TRBV12-3 or TRBV12-4 and TRBJ2-2; TCRdb calls TRBD2, which cannot be checked without DNA. The CDR3 runs to 12 residues.

V and J are TRBV3-1 and TRBJ2-1; the D call from TCRdb, TRBD2, cannot be confirmed without DNA. Germline lookup yields CDR1 LGHDT and CDR2 YNNKEL (reference sequence). The CDR3 runs to 17 residues. Here the CDR3 reads CASSQESWRGLYNEQFF.

The J gene is TRBJ2-5, the V gene TRBV5-1; the D call from TCRdb, TRBD1, cannot be confirmed without DNA. The CDR3 extends over 14 amino acids. Germline V gene lookup returns CDR1 SGHRS and CDR2 YFSETQ. CDR3 in amino acids: CASSLAGQEETQYF.

The V and J genes are TRBV20-1 and TRBJ2-5; lacking DNA, the TRBD1 call made by TCRdb goes unchecked. This CDR3 has 13 residues. Germline V gene sequence: CDR1 DFQATT, CDR2 SNEGSKA (reference sequence). Here the CDR3 reads CSARSREQETQYF.

V is TRBV12-3 or TRBV12-4 and J is TRBJ2-7; TCRdb's D gene call, TRBD1, goes unchecked for lack of DNA. The CDR3 has 14 residues. CDR3 in amino acids: CASSFRQGTYEQYF.

The chain links TRBV29-1 to TRBJ2-5; the TCRdb call, TRBD2, lacks DNA for checking. Germline lookup yields CDR1 SQVTM and CDR2 ANQGSEA. This CDR3 spans 16 amino acids. CDR3: CSVELIGAGGRETQYF. Complete variable domain (other parts from reference TRBV29-1 and TRBJ2-5): SAVISQKPSRDICQRGTSLTIQCQVDSQVTMMFWYRQQPGQSLTLIATANQGSEATYESGFVIDKFPISRPNLTFSTLTVSNMSPEDSSIYLCSVELIGAGGRETQYFGPGTRLLVL.

The rearrangement links TRBV7-9 to TRBJ2-4; TCRdb indicates TRBD1, and absent DNA this call remains unverified. The length of the CDR3 is 16 residues. Per the germline V gene, CDR1 is SEHNR and CDR2 is FQNEAQ (reference sequence). The CDR3: CASSLVAGRVEDIQYF.